The next 18 T cell receptor beta chains were all read from a single sample in a study of T cells after yellow fever vaccination. TCRdb redid the calling of the 5' RACE reads with MiXCR, one entry per CDR3 protein. The profile shows around 590,000 distinct CDR3 sequences, 10% to 15% of them singletons. The sequences come from PBMCs, collected on the day of the yellow fever booster vaccination. The receptor source for this set is a man aged 30 to 45 who received the YFV17D yellow fever vaccine.

Only a few counts were recorded for this clonotype. This chain uses TRBV7-2 with TRBJ2-3; D is undetermined. Germline loops: CDR1 SGHTA, CDR2 FQGNSA. V lost 5 bases to trimming and J lost 1 base, with 10 bases between them. The CDR3 has 14 residues. CDR3 sequence: CASSPEVGTDTQYF. In DNA form, the CDR3 reads TGTGCCAGCAGCCCCGAGGTCGGCACAGATACGCAGTATTTT. Full variable domain (rest looked up from reference TRBV7-2 and TRBJ2-3): GAGVSQSPSNKVTEKGKDVELRCDPISGHTALYWYRQSLGQGLEFLIYFQGNSAPDKSGLPSDRFSAERTGGSVSTLTIQRTQQEDSAVYLCASSPEVGTDTQYFGPGTRLTVL.

The sample holds a few counts of this clonotype. The V call is TRBV12-3 or TRBV12-4, the J call TRBJ2-5; D remains ambiguous. This CDR3 contains 11 residues. Between the trimmed V and J ends, which lost 5 bases and 6 bases, there was a span of 7 bases. CDR3 coding DNA: TGTGCCAGCAGTCTAGTACAGACCCAGTACTTC. Its protein is CASSLVQTQYF.

The chain is built from TRBV4-3 and TRBJ2-1; TRBD2 aligns across 8 bases. Germline-derived CDR1 and CDR2 are LGHNA and YSLEER. This CDR3 region has 15 residues. V trimming: 0 bases; J trimming: 9 bases; junction bases outside the gene matches: 7. Here the CDR3 DNA reads TGCGCCAGCAGCCAAGAGTCGGGAGGGCCTGGTGAGCAGTTCTTC. Translated: CASSQESGGPGEQFF.

The J gene is TRBJ2-7, the V gene TRBV7-9; D gene ambiguous. Germline CDR1 and CDR2: SEHNR and FQNEAQ (reference sequence). V was cut by 5 bases and J by 0 bases, with 14 bases left in between. This CDR3 has 15 amino acids. As DNA, the CDR3 is TGTGCCAGCAGCGCCAGCTTGGGTAGCTCCTACGAGCAGTACTTC. It is translated as CASSASLGSSYEQYF.

This rearrangement joins TRBV20-1 to TRBJ1-2; the D is unclear. V was trimmed by 7 bases and J by 0 bases, leaving 6 bases between them. The CDR3 runs 11 residues. Germline V gene data show CDR1 as DFQATT and CDR2 as SNEGSKA (reference sequence). This chain's CDR3 is CSVDANYGYTF. The CDR3 nucleotides are TGCAGTGTGGACGCTAACTATGGCTACACCTTC.

This clonotype was detected ten times or more. The genes are TRBV6-4 and TRBJ2-2; D uncertain. This CDR3 is built from 15 residues. Germline-derived CDR1 and CDR2 are MRHNA and SNTAGT. Trimming cost V 3 bases and J 1 base, with 9 bases left between them. DNA of the CDR3: TGTGCCAGCAGTGAAGAGCACCGGAACACCGGGGAGCTGTTTTTT. This translates into CASSEEHRNTGELFF.

The V and J genes are TRBV6-5 and TRBJ1-6, with TRBD1 as a possible D gene (5 bases). CDR1 and CDR2 (germline): MNHEY, SVGAGI. V lost 2 bases and J 9 bases, leaving 17 bases between the germline ends. The CDR3 has 16 amino acids. The CDR3 DNA is TGTGCCAGCAGTTACGGGGGGACCCTAGAGACTTCACCCCTCCACTTT. It codes for CASSYGGTLETSPLHF.

CDR3 in amino acids: CATSRARDFNYGYTF. The CDR3 DNA is TGTGCCACCAGCAGAGCTAGAGACTTTAACTATGGCTACACCTTC. The rearrangement uses TRBV15 and TRBJ1-2; D is unclear. V was clipped by 1 base and J by 1 base, with 10 bases between them. Germline CDR1 LNHNV, CDR2 YYDKDF (reference sequence). The CDR3 extends over 15 amino acids.

The sample holds a few counts of this clonotype. The chain combines TRBV20-1 with TRBJ1-4, with 7 bases identical to TRBD1. Germline trimming cut 3 bases from V and 11 bases from J; bases unmatched to any gene: 6. The CDR3 length is 12 residues. Germline CDR1 reads DFQATT; CDR2 reads SNEGSKA (reference sequence). CDR3 residues: CSARRAGGKLFF. CDR3 in DNA: TGCAGTGCTAGGAGGGCAGGGGGGAAACTGTTTTTT.

V gene TRBV5-1 combines with J gene TRBJ1-5; 9 bases agree with TRBD1. Germline CDR1 and CDR2: SGHRS and YFSETQ. V trimming: 0 bases; J trimming: 4 bases; junction bases outside the gene matches: 2. The CDR3 is 15 amino acids. CDR3 amino acids: CASSLGGQGNQPQHF. CDR3 DNA: TGCGCCAGCAGCTTGGGTGGACAGGGGAATCAGCCCCAGCATTTT. Together with reference TRBV5-1 and TRBJ1-5, the CDR3 gives the full variable domain: KAGVTQTPRYLIKTRGQQVTLSCSPISGHRSVSWYQQTPGQGLQFLFEYFSETQRNKGNFPGRFSGRQFSNSRSEMNVSTLELGDSALYLCASSLGGQGNQPQHFGDGTRLSIL.

The chain uses TRBV11-2 and TRBJ2-3, with 7 nucleotides matching TRBD2. CDR3 length equals 18 residues. The V segment lost 8 bases and the J segment 2 bases; nucleotides outside the gene matches: 19. CDR1 is SGHAT, CDR2 FQNNGV, per germline. The CDR3 bases are TGTGCCAGCTGCTCACCCCTGGCGGGAGAGATACACACAGATACGCAGTATTTT. It yields the protein CASCSPLAGEIHTDTQYF.

This clonotype was counted only a few times. The V gene is TRBV9, the J gene TRBJ1-5, with D possibly being TRBD1 (6 bases). The CDR3 has 17 amino acids. CDR1 SGDLS and CDR2 YYNGEE come from the germline V gene. The ends were cut back, 0 bases at V and 5 bases at J, with 18 bases in the middle. The CDR3 nucleotides read TGTGCCAGCAGCGTAGACAGGGAAAGTAGTCCCCATCAGCCCCAGCATTTT. Residues: CASSVDRESSPHQPQHF.

This clonotype was recorded a few times. The V gene is TRBV5-1, the J gene TRBJ2-2; D is unresolved. Trimming left V 0 bases short and J 0 bases short, with 6 bases between. The CDR3 extends over 15 amino acids. The germline V gene encodes CDR1 SGHRS and CDR2 YFSETQ. The CDR3 bases are TGCGCCAGCAGCTTGGTTAGTGCGAACACCGGGGAGCTGTTTTTT. It translates to CASSLVSANTGELFF.

V gene TRBV20-1 combines with J gene TRBJ1-1; D is undetermined. The CDR3 is 9 residues long. Germline CDR1 reads DFQATT; CDR2 reads SNEGSKA (reference sequence). Trimming cost V 6 bases and J 11 bases, with 10 bases left between them. CDR3 sequence: CSAPPAAFF. In nucleotides, the CDR3 is TGCAGTGCCCCTCCGGCGGCTTTCTTT.

The gene calls are TRBV11-2 and TRBJ2-1; 12 bases fit TRBD2. Losses at the gene ends were 1 base for V and 9 bases for J; bases not matched to a gene: 7. The CDR3 length is 16 residues. CDR1 SGHAT and CDR2 FQNNGV come from the germline V gene. The DNA of the CDR3 is TGTGCCAGCAGCTTAGGACTAGCGGGAGTAATGGGTGAGCAGTTCTTC. Encoded protein: CASSLGLAGVMGEQFF.

The chain carries TRBV5-6 and TRBJ1-2; D not resolved. The CDR3 covers 14 residues. Trimming stripped 0 bases from V and 2 bases from J, with 8 bases between. CDR1 and CDR2 (germline): SGHDT, YYEEEE. In nucleotides, the CDR3 is TGTGCCAGCAGCTTGGCCTCAAGGAACTATGGCTACACCTTC. It is translated as CASSLASRNYGYTF.

This clonotype was observed many times. The J gene is TRBJ1-5, the V gene TRBV7-2; a possible D gene is TRBD1 (6 bases). With 5 bases removed from V and 3 bases from J, the gap between germline ends came to 11 bases. Germline CDR1 SGHTA, CDR2 FQGNSA. CDR3 length: 14 amino acids. This chain's CDR3 is CASSIGQTNQPQHF. CDR3 nucleotides: TGTGCCAGCAGCATCGGACAGACCAATCAGCCCCAGCATTTT. The entire variable domain, with the rest obtained from reference TRBV7-2 and TRBJ1-5, is as follows: GAGVSQSPSNKVTEKGKDVELRCDPISGHTALYWYRQSLGQGLEFLIYFQGNSAPDKSGLPSDRFSAERTGGSVSTLTIQRTQQEDSAVYLCASSIGQTNQPQHFGDGTRLSIL.

This chain links TRBV20-1 with TRBJ2-7, with TRBD2 matching 9 bases. CDR3 length: 17 amino acids. CDR1 is DFQATT and CDR2 is SNEGSKA in the germline V gene (reference sequence). J lost 2 bases, V lost 3 bases, and 14 bases had no gene match. The chain's CDR3 is CSARLLPSGTTTYEQYF. CDR3 nucleotide sequence: TGCAGTGCTAGGCTCCTCCCTAGCGGGACTACTACCTACGAGCAGTACTTC.